This T cell receptor beta chain was identified in a study of T cells in Graves' hyperthyroidism and ophthalmopathy. Study observations and caveats: From stable hyperthyroidism, ophthalmopathy was set apart by a 13 V-J model.

Germline CDR1 and CDR2: SEHNR and FQNEAQ (reference sequence). CDR3 length equals 12 residues. TCR beta CDR3 sequences were amplified from RNA transcripts. The HTBI primer set drove a first-round RT-PCR of the TCR CDR3. TCRdb recomputed calls from the multiplex PCR reads with MiXCR, one row per CDR3 protein. The sample shows roughly 98,000 distinct CDR3 sequences, 35% to 50% of them seen only once. This clonotype was recorded only once. Its antigen is still unknown. The junction does not match germline at one end; this may be a read error. The V gene is TRBV7-9, the J gene TRBJ2-2, with 7 bases identical to TRBD1. Input material: peripheral blood or thyroid tissue (not recorded which). This receptor was identified in a woman between 25 and 40 years old with Graves' hyperthyroidism. The CDR3 sequence: CASSSQGRPEAF. The CDR3 nucleotides are TGTGCCAGCAGCTCACAGGGGAGACCTGAAGCTTTT.